This T cell receptor beta chain stems from a study of shared clonotypes between healthy human individuals. Study observations and caveats: Around 5% of naive CD4 clonotypes were common to a handful of donors. Among donors, clonotype sharing was expected to be affected by sequencing depth.

This clone was counted once. Its antigen remains unknown. Sequencing was performed with immunoSEQ multiplex PCR; in TCRdb, only in-frame clones are kept and a portion is missing. The table includes around 550,000 clones, about 96% detected once. From germline, CDR1 is SGHAT and CDR2 FQNNGV. The CDR3 length is 14 residues. Trimming cost V 6 bases and J 1 base, with 9 bases left between them. The rearrangement joins TRBV11-2 to TRBJ2-2; TRBD1 might be the D (5 bases). The sequence derives from a woman in her 30s in good health. Specimen: naive CD4+ T cells sorted from blood. Described subset: CD45RA+ positively selected. The CDR3 sequence is CASRPDRNTGELFF. The CDR3 DNA reads as TGTGCCAGCAGACCCGACAGGAACACCGGGGAGCTGTTTTTT.